Given below is one T cell receptor (beta chain) in context. Its matching antigen is unknown. This sample is drawn from a study of cytomegalovirus exposure and HLA in healthy donors. The study, taken as a whole, reports: In all likelihood, a cluster of highly shared sequence variants was a sequencing artifact. Many donors shared some public TCRs, even though most TCR sequences were rare.

Germline values: CDR1 MNHEY, CDR2 SMNVEV (reference sequence). V gave up 5 bases and J gave up 6 bases; unmatched junction bases: 8. This CDR3 is 15 amino acids long. PCR involved 60 Vbeta and 13 Jbeta primers. Data came from immunoSEQ multiplex PCR; TCRdb stores just in-frame clones and leaves some out. This listing includes about 55,000 clones. This sequence joins TRBV27 and TRBJ1-5; 9 bases match TRBD1. The TCR was taken from a man in his forties or fifties in good health and CMV-seropositive. The sample was PBMCs. CDR3 region: CASSLGQGQGQPQHF. CDR3 in DNA: TGTGCCAGCAGTCTCGGACAGGGGCAGGGTCAGCCCCAGCATTTT.